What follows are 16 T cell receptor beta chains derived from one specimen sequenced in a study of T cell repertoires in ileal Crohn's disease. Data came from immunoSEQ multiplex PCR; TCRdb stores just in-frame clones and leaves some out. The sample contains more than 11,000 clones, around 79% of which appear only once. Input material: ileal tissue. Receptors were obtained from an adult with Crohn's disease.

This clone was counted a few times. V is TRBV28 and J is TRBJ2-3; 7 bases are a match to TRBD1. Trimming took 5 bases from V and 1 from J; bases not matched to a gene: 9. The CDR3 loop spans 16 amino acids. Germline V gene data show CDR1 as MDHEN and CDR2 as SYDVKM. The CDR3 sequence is CASSPQGFVGTDTQYF. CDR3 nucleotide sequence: TGTGCCAGCAGTCCACAGGGGTTCGTTGGCACAGATACGCAGTATTTT.

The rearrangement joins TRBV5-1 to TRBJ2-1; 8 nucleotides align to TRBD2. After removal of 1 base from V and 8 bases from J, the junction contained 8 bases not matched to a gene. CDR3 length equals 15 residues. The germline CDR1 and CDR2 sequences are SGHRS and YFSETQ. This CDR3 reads CASSLRAGGTDEQFF. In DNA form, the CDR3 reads TGCGCCAGCAGCTTGAGGGCGGGGGGAACCGATGAGCAGTTCTTC.

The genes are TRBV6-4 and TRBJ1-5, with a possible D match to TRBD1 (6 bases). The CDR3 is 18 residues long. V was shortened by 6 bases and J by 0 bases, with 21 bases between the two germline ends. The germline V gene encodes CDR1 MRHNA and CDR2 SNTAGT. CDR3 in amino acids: CASRGRTASNYSNQPQHF. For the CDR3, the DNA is TGTGCCAGCAGAGGAAGGACAGCAAGTAATTATAGCAATCAGCCCCAGCATTTT.

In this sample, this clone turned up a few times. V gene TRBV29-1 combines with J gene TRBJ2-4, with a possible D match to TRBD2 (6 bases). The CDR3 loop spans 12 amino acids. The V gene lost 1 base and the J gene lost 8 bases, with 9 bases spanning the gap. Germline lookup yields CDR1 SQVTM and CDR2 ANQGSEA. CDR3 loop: CSVEAGGDIQYF. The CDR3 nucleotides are TGCAGCGTTGAAGCAGGAGGGGACATTCAGTACTTC.

Here the CDR3 DNA reads TGTGCCAGCAGTCCAACAGGGTACAATCAGCCCCAGCATTTT. Amino acids: CASSPTGYNQPQHF. V is TRBV27 and J is TRBJ1-5; D is perhaps TRBD1 (6 bases). Germline V gene sequence: CDR1 MNHEY, CDR2 SMNVEV (reference sequence). CDR3 length equals 14 residues. V shed 5 bases and J shed 3 bases, with 11 bases lying between them.

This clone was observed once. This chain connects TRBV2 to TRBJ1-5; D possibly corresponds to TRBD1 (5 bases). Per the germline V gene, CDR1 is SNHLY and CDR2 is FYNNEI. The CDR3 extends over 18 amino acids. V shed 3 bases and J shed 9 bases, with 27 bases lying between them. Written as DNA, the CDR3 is TGTGCCAGCAGTGATCCCTCTTGGGAGGGACGCCTCGGTGGGCCCCAGCATTTT. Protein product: CASSDPSWEGRLGGPQHF.

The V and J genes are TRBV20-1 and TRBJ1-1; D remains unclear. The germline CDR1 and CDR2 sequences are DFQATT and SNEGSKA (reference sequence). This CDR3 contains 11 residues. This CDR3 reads CRRGTNTEAFF. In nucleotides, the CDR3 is TGCAGGCGGGGAACGAACACTGAAGCTTTCTTT.

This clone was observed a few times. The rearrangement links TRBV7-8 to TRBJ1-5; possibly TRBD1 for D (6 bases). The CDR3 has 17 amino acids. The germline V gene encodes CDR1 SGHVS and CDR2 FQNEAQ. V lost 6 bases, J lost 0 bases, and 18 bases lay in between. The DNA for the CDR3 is TGTGCCAGCAGTTCGGACAGAGTCGGGTATAGCAATCAGCCCCAGCATTTT. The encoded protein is CASSSDRVGYSNQPQHF.

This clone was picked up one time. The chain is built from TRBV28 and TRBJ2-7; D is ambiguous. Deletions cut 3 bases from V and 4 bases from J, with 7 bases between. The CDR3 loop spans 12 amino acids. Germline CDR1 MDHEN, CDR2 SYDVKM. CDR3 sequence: CASSFQTYEQYF. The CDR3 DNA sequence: TGTGCCAGCAGTTTTCAGACATACGAGCAGTACTTC. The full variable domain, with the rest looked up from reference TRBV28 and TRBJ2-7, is DVKVTQSSRYLVKRTGEKVFLECVQDMDHENMFWYRQDPGLGLRLIYFSYDVKMKEKGDIPEGYSVSREKKERFSLILESASTNQTSMYLCASSFQTYEQYFGPGTRLTVT.

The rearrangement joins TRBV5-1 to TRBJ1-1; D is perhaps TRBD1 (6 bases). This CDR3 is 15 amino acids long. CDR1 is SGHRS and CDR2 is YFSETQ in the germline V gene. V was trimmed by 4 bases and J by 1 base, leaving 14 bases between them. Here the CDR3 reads CASSPRTEGNTEAFF. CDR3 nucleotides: TGCGCCAGCAGCCCAAGGACAGAGGGGAACACTGAAGCTTTCTTT.

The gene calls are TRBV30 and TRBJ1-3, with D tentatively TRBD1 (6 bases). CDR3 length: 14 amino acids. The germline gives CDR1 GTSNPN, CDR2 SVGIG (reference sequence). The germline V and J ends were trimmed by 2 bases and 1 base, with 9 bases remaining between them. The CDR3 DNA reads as TGTGCCTGGAGTCTCACAGGGTCTGGAAACACCATATATTTT. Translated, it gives CAWSLTGSGNTIYF.

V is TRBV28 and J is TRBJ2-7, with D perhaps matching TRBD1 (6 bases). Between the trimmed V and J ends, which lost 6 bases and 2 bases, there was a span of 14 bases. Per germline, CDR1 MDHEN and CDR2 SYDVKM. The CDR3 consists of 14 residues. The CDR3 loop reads CASRPYRAPYEQYF. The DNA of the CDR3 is TGTGCCAGCAGACCCTACAGGGCCCCCTACGAGCAGTACTTC.

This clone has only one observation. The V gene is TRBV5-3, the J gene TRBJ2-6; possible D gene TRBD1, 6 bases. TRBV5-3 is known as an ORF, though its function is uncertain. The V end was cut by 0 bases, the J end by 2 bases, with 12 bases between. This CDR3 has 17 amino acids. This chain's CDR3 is CARSLGGHITGANVLTF. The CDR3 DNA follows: TGTGCCAGAAGCTTGGGGGGGCATATTACTGGGGCCAACGTCCTGACTTTC.

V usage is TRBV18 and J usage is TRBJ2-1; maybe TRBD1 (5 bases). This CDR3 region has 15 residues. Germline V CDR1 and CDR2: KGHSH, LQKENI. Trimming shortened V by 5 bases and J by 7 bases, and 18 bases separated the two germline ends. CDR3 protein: CASSTLKTARNEQFF. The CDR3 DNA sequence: TGTGCCAGCTCAACTCTAAAGACAGCCAGGAATGAGCAGTTCTTC. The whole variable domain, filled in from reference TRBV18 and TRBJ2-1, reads NAGVMQNPRHLVRRRGQEARLRCSPMKGHSHVYWYRQLPEEGLKFMVYLQKENIIDESGMPKERFSAEFPKEGPSILRIQQVVRGDSAAYFCASSTLKTARNEQFFGPGTRLTVL.

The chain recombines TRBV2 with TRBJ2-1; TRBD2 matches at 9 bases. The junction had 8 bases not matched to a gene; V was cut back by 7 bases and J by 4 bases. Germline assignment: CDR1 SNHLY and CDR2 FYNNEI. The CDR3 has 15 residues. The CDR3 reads CASTGASGVYNEQFF. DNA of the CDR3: TGTGCCAGCACAGGAGCTAGCGGGGTTTACAATGAGCAGTTCTTC.

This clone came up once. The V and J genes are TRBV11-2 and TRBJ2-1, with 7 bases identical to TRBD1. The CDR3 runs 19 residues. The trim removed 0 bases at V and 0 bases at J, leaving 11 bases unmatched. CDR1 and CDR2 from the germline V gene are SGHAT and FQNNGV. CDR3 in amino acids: CASSLDLPRQGGSYNEQFF. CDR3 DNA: TGTGCCAGCAGCTTAGATCTCCCTCGACAGGGCGGCTCCTACAATGAGCAGTTCTTC.